The 30 T cell receptor beta chains below come from one sample, sequenced in a study of T cells in localized non-small cell lung cancer. TCRdb keeps only in-frame clones here, not all; method: immunoSEQ multiplex PCR. The sample records some 12,000 clones, about 86% being singletons. The sample was peripheral blood, taken before any cancer treatment. These receptors originate from a male donor older than 55 with stage I lung adenocarcinoma.

The chain carries TRBV6-6 and TRBJ2-7; D might be TRBD1 or TRBD2, each matching 5 bases. The V end lost 6 bases, the J end lost 4 bases, and 13 bases lay between the germline ends. The CDR3 is made up of 13 amino acids. CDR1 is MNHNY, CDR2 SVGAGI, per germline (reference sequence). In nucleotides, the CDR3 is TGTGCCAGCAGCCGGGACGGAGTTTACGAGCAGTACTTC. It yields the protein CASSRDGVYEQYF.

This clone was recorded only once. The CDR3 region is CASSWASGTEAFF. The DNA of the CDR3 is TGTGCCAGCAGTTGGGCCTCGGGCACTGAAGCTTTCTTT. This chain connects TRBV6-5 to TRBJ1-1; the D is unclear. The CDR3 has 13 amino acids. Germline V gene sequence: CDR1 MNHEY, CDR2 SVGAGI. With 4 bases removed from V and 4 bases from J, the gap between germline ends came to 10 bases.

The chain recombines TRBV15 with TRBJ2-7; 7 positions agree with TRBD1. The J segment lost 2 bases and the V segment lost 4 bases, leaving 2 bases of the junction unmatched. Germline CDR1 is LNHNV and CDR2 is YYDKDF (reference sequence). The CDR3 is 13 residues long. CDR3 nucleotide sequence: TGTGCCACCAGCAAGGGACAGACCTACGAGCAGTACTTC. This translates into CATSKGQTYEQYF.

This chain uses TRBV7-2 with TRBJ2-3; no firm D call. The germline CDR1 and CDR2 sequences are SGHTA and FQGNSA. The V end lost 1 base, the J end lost 1 base, and 9 bases lay between the germline ends. There are 15 residues in the CDR3. For the CDR3, the DNA is TGTGCCAGCAGCTTAGGGCGTGGGGGCACAGATACGCAGTATTTT. It codes for CASSLGRGGTDTQYF. Combining the CDR3 with reference TRBV7-2 and TRBJ2-3 gives the whole variable domain GAGVSQSPSNKVTEKGKDVELRCDPISGHTALYWYRQSLGQGLEFLIYFQGNSAPDKSGLPSDRFSAERTGGSVSTLTIQRTQQEDSAVYLCASSLGRGGTDTQYFGPGTRLTVL.

The chain recombines TRBV6-5 with TRBJ1-1, with no clear D. Trimming stripped 2 bases from V and 5 bases from J, with 15 bases between. From germline, CDR1 is MNHEY and CDR2 SVGAGI. The CDR3 consists of 15 residues. The CDR3, as DNA: TGTGCCAGCAGTTACCGGGGTCTGGAGGAGACTGAAGCTTTCTTT. Translation gives CASSYRGLEETEAFF.

The V gene is TRBV4-1, the J gene TRBJ1-5; 7 bases agree with TRBD1. J gave up 6 bases and V 0 bases, and 14 bases lay outside the gene matches. This CDR3 is built from 18 residues. Per the germline V gene, CDR1 is MGHRA and CDR2 is YSYEKL. The CDR3 bases are TGCGCCAGCAGCCAAGATGCGATAACAGGGCAGGGGGGTCAGCCCCAGCATTTT. It encodes CASSQDAITGQGGQPQHF.

The V gene is TRBV14, the J gene TRBJ1-2; D perhaps matches TRBD1 (6 bases). The CDR3 covers 13 residues. Germline loops: CDR1 SGHDN, CDR2 FVKESK. V was cut by 1 base and J by 9 bases, with 12 bases left in between. The CDR3, as DNA: TGTGCCAGCAGCCAAGTACAGGGTGTGAGCTACACCTTC. Encoded protein: CASSQVQGVSYTF. Supplemented by reference TRBV14 and TRBJ1-2, the full variable domain reads EAGVTQFPSHSVIEKGQTVTLRCDPISGHDNLYWYRRVMGKEIKFLLHFVKESKQDESGMPNNRFLAERTGGTYSTLKVQPAELEDSGVYFCASSQVQGVSYTFGSGTRLTVV.

J is TRBJ1-4 and V is TRBV30; D possibly corresponds to TRBD1 (5 bases). The CDR3 contains 15 residues. Trimming left V 4 bases short and J 5 bases short, with 17 bases between. The V gene's germline CDR1 is GTSNPN and CDR2 SVGIG (reference sequence). CDR3 bases: TGTGCCTGGAACGGGGACGGTAGGAAGAATGAAAAACTGTTTTTT. This translates into CAWNGDGRKNEKLFF.

The rearrangement links TRBV5-1 to TRBJ2-1; D gene unclear. V was trimmed by 0 bases and J by 5 bases, leaving 3 bases between them. This CDR3 spans 12 amino acids. The germline V gene has CDR1 SGHRS and CDR2 YFSETQ. Here the CDR3 reads CASSLGDNEQFF. Written as DNA, the CDR3 is TGCGCCAGCAGCTTGGGTGACAATGAGCAGTTCTTC. The full variable domain, with the rest looked up from reference TRBV5-1 and TRBJ2-1, is KAGVTQTPRYLIKTRGQQVTLSCSPISGHRSVSWYQQTPGQGLQFLFEYFSETQRNKGNFPGRFSGRQFSNSRSEMNVSTLELGDSALYLCASSLGDNEQFFGPGTRLTVL.

V gene TRBV5-6 combines with J gene TRBJ1-1, with TRBD1 as a possible D gene (5 bases). Germline V gene data show CDR1 as SGHDT and CDR2 as YYEEEE. The CDR3 has 14 amino acids. Between the trimmed V and J ends, which lost 4 bases and 5 bases, there was a span of 15 bases. CDR3 bases: TGTGCCAGCAGCATGGGACCCACAAGGACTGAAGCTTTCTTT. Encoded protein: CASSMGPTRTEAFF. The complete variable domain, with remaining parts taken from reference TRBV5-6 and TRBJ1-1, reads DAGVTQSPTHLIKTRGQQVTLRCSPKSGHDTVSWYQQALGQGPQFIFQYYEEEERQRGNFPDRFSGHQFPNYSSELNVNALLLGDSALYLCASSMGPTRTEAFFGQGTRLTVV.

V and J are TRBV2 and TRBJ1-5, with 8 bases matching TRBD1. The CDR3 is 15 amino acids. CDR1 and CDR2 (germline): SNHLY, FYNNEI. The V and J ends lost 8 bases and 0 bases, in that order; junction bases with no gene match: 6. CDR3 region: CASRGGQASNQPQHF. In DNA, the CDR3 is TGTGCCAGCCGAGGGGGACAGGCTAGCAATCAGCCCCAGCATTTT. Full variable domain (rest looked up from reference TRBV2 and TRBJ1-5): EPEVTQTPSHQVTQMGQEVILRCVPISNHLYFYWYRQILGQKVEFLVSFYNNEISEKSEIFDDQFSVERPDGSNFTLKIRSTKLEDSAMYFCASRGGQASNQPQHFGDGTRLSIL.

The rearrangement joins TRBV29-1 to TRBJ2-7, with TRBD2 as a possible D gene (7 bases). Trimming removed 6 bases from V and 2 bases from J, with 14 bases in between. The V gene's germline CDR1 is SQVTM and CDR2 ANQGSEA. The length of the CDR3 is 13 residues. The CDR3 sequence: CSVLGGGPYEQYF. CDR3 DNA sequence: TGCAGCGTGTTGGGGGGGGGCCCCTACGAGCAGTACTTC.

This clone is categorized as large. The rearrangement uses TRBV27 and TRBJ2-5, with D perhaps given as TRBD1 or TRBD2 (5 bases each). Germline-derived CDR1 and CDR2 are MNHEY and SMNVEV (reference sequence). The germline V and J ends were trimmed by 4 bases and 5 bases, with 8 bases remaining between them. The CDR3 spans 12 residues. In DNA form, the CDR3 reads TGTGCCAGCAGTTCCGGGACGGAGACCCAGTACTTC. As protein: CASSSGTETQYF.

The chain joins TRBV6-6 to TRBJ2-3, with 9 bases identical to TRBD2. Unmatched junction bases numbered 3, after V lost 4 bases and J lost 4 bases. Germline V gene sequence: CDR1 MNHNY, CDR2 SVGAGI (reference sequence). This CDR3 is 14 amino acids long. The CDR3 is CASSFSGSSDTQYF. The DNA for the CDR3 is TGTGCCAGCAGTTTTAGCGGGAGTTCAGATACGCAGTATTTT.

V and J are TRBV7-8 and TRBJ2-4; a weak D match, TRBD2 (5 bases). Per the germline V gene, CDR1 is SGHVS and CDR2 is FQNEAQ. The V end was cut by 5 bases, the J end by 0 bases, with 17 bases between. CDR3 length: 17 residues. For the CDR3, the DNA is TGTGCCAGCAGCCGTTGGTCAGCGGTATCAGCCAAAAACATTCAGTACTTC. It translates to CASSRWSAVSAKNIQYF.

CDR3 DNA: TGTGCCAGCAGTGTAACCGCTCGGACAGCACGCGAAGCTTTCTTT. This codes for CASSVTARTAREAFF. The rearrangement links TRBV2 to TRBJ1-1; D is possibly TRBD1 (6 bases). Trimming took 4 bases from V and 8 from J, leaving 20 bases between them. CDR1 and CDR2 from the germline V gene are SNHLY and FYNNEI. The CDR3 runs to 15 residues.

This rearrangement joins TRBV11-2 to TRBJ2-3; D gene unclear. This CDR3 contains 14 residues. In germline, CDR1 is SGHAT, CDR2 FQNNGV. The germline V and J ends were trimmed by 1 base and 1 base, with 6 bases remaining between them. CDR3 DNA sequence: TGTGCCAGCAGCTTAGCTTGGGGCACAGATACGCAGTATTTT. Translation: CASSLAWGTDTQYF.

This clone was found a few times. This chain connects TRBV29-1 to TRBJ2-7; D possibly corresponds to TRBD2 (5 bases). The CDR3 runs 11 residues. V lost 3 bases and J 9 bases, leaving 12 bases between the germline ends. Germline V lookup: CDR1 SQVTM, CDR2 ANQGSEA. The CDR3 DNA reads as TGCAGCGTTGACGTCGGGGTTGGGCAGTACTTC. Its translation is CSVDVGVGQYF.

The chain is built from TRBV2 and TRBJ2-3; the match to TRBD2 covers 8 bases. The CDR3 has 17 amino acids. Trimming at V came to 6 bases and at J to 5 bases, leaving 16 bases not matched to a gene. Germline V gene data show CDR1 as SNHLY and CDR2 as FYNNEI. The CDR3: CASRTSDTWGRKDTQYF. In nucleotides, the CDR3 is TGTGCCAGCAGGACTAGCGACACCTGGGGGCGGAAAGATACGCAGTATTTT.

The chain links TRBV7-6 to TRBJ1-4, with D perhaps TRBD1 (5 bases). CDR1 is SGHVS, CDR2 FNYEAQ, per germline. The V gene lost 5 bases and the J gene lost 8 bases, with 15 bases spanning the gap. The CDR3 is made up of 14 amino acids. The CDR3 region is CASSSGGVDEKLFF. The CDR3 DNA reads as TGTGCCAGCAGCAGTGGGGGGGTGGACGAAAAACTGTTTTTT.

This chain joins TRBV6-1 and TRBJ1-2, with D possibly being TRBD1 (6 bases). The V gene's germline CDR1 is MNHNS and CDR2 SASEGT. The CDR3 covers 13 residues. V was cut by 4 bases and J by 4 bases, with 10 bases left in between. The CDR3 DNA reads TGTGCCAGCAGTGCGGACAGCCCCTATGGCTACACCTTC. This translates into CASSADSPYGYTF.

The chain recombines TRBV9 with TRBJ2-3; D possibly corresponds to TRBD1 (5 bases). V dropped 0 bases and J dropped 4 bases, with 12 bases sitting between them. CDR1 and CDR2 from the germline V gene are SGDLS and YYNGEE. The length of the CDR3 is 15 residues. The CDR3 DNA is TGTGCCAGCAGCGTAGACAGGTTCGGCCCAGATACGCAGTATTTT. It encodes CASSVDRFGPDTQYF.

The genes are TRBV28 and TRBJ1-2; no definite D call. Trimming stripped 10 bases from V and 3 bases from J, with 6 bases between. CDR3 length: 10 amino acids. CDR1 is MDHEN and CDR2 is SYDVKM in the germline V gene. CDR3 nucleotide sequence: TGTGCCACTCTGGACTATGGCTACACCTTC. Protein: CATLDYGYTF.

The rearrangement links TRBV28 to TRBJ2-7, with 8 bases matching TRBD1. The CDR3 consists of 14 residues. CDR1 and CDR2 (germline): MDHEN, SYDVKM. V was clipped by 6 bases and J by 3 bases; unmatched bases: 7. CDR3: CASSRQGIYYEQYF. The CDR3 DNA sequence: TGTGCCAGCAGCCGACAGGGGATTTACTACGAGCAGTACTTC.

V usage is TRBV28 and J usage is TRBJ2-7, with D perhaps matching TRBD2 (5 bases). The CDR3 sequence is 12 residues long. The V gene's germline CDR1 is MDHEN and CDR2 SYDVKM. V was cut by 7 bases and J by 4 bases, with 11 bases left in between. The CDR3 loop reads CASTGLTYEQYF. CDR3 DNA: TGTGCCAGCACCGGACTTACTTACGAGCAGTACTTC.

The chain couples TRBV30 to TRBJ1-6; D possibly corresponds to TRBD1 (5 bases). Germline lookup yields CDR1 GTSNPN and CDR2 SVGIG (reference sequence). The ends were cut back, 0 bases at V and 5 bases at J, with 17 bases in the middle. This CDR3 contains 17 residues. CDR3 amino acids: CAWSVVSGTLNNSPLHF. CDR3 coding DNA: TGTGCCTGGAGTGTAGTATCAGGGACGTTGAATAATTCACCCCTCCACTTT.

This chain links TRBV9 with TRBJ1-6; D remains ambiguous. The CDR3 runs to 14 residues. In germline, CDR1 is SGDLS, CDR2 YYNGEE. The germline V and J ends were trimmed by 0 bases and 6 bases, with 7 bases remaining between them. CDR3 sequence: CASSVDEGNSPLHF. The CDR3 region has the DNA TGTGCCAGCAGCGTAGATGAGGGTAATTCACCCCTCCACTTT.

This sequence joins TRBV5-1 and TRBJ1-2; no clear D. V dropped 4 bases and J dropped 3 bases, with 10 bases sitting between them. CDR3 length: 13 amino acids. The germline V gene has CDR1 SGHRS and CDR2 YFSETQ. The CDR3 loop reads CASSPRGDYGYTF. Here the CDR3 DNA reads TGCGCCAGCAGCCCAAGAGGCGACTATGGCTACACCTTC.

A single count supports this clone. The chain employs TRBV7-9 and TRBJ2-1, with D perhaps matching TRBD1 (5 bases). The CDR3 covers 16 residues. V gave up 5 bases and J gave up 10 bases, with 24 bases separating them. Germline CDR1 SEHNR, CDR2 FQNEAQ (reference sequence). The DNA for the CDR3 is TGTGCCAGCAGCCCTGGACAATTGGGGCTCCAACGGGAGCAGTTCTTC. Its translation is CASSPGQLGLQREQFF.

V usage is TRBV5-1 and J usage is TRBJ2-5, with TRBD2 as a possible D gene (6 bases). The V gene lost 0 bases and the J gene lost 1 base, with 10 bases spanning the gap. Germline assignment: CDR1 SGHRS and CDR2 YFSETQ. The CDR3 runs 15 residues. The CDR3 spells CASSLEAGPQETQYF. The CDR3 DNA sequence: TGCGCCAGCAGCTTGGAGGCGGGACCCCAAGAGACCCAGTACTTC. Using reference TRBV5-1 and TRBJ2-5 for the parts outside the CDR3, the full variable domain is KAGVTQTPRYLIKTRGQQVTLSCSPISGHRSVSWYQQTPGQGLQFLFEYFSETQRNKGNFPGRFSGRQFSNSRSEMNVSTLELGDSALYLCASSLEAGPQETQYFGPGTRLLVL.